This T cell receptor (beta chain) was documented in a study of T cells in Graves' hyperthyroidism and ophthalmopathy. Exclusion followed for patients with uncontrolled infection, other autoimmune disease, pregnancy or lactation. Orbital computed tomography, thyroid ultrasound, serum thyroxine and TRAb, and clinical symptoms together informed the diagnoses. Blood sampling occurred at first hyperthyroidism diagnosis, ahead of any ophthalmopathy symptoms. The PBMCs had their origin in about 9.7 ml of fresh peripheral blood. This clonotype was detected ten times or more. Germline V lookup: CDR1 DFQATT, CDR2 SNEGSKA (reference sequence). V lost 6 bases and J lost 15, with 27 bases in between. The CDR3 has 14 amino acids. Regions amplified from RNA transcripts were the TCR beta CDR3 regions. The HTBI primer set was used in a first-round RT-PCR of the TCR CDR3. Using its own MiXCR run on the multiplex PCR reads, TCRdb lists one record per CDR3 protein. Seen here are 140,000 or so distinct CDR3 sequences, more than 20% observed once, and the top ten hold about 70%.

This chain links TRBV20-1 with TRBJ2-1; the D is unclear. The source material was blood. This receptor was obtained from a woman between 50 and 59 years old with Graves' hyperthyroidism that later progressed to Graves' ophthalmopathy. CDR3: CSAPFTLSGLGLFF. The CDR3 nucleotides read TGCAGTGCCCCTTTTACCTTAAGTGGGCTAGGCCTGTTCTTC.